Included here is one TCR beta chain sequence, with context. Its cognate antigen is unknown. In the same sample, other DNA sequences code for this CDR3. With 60 Vbeta and 13 Jbeta primers, the PCR was carried out. The data were produced by immunoSEQ multiplex PCR, yet TCRdb's version contains in-frame clones alone and is incomplete. The profile shows some 89,000 clones, 70% to 80% of them singletons. This record belongs to a study of cytomegalovirus exposure and HLA in healthy donors. Study overall: Roughly 89 million unique TCR sequences came from HLA-typed donors in an early release.

Study-wide results and caveats: About 87% or about 30% of the time was how often most TCR beta V segments were productive, according to an earlier analysis.

These donors counted as nominally healthy when sampled, but unrecorded immune exposures were likely. The ends lost 0 bases at V and 5 bases at J; junction bases unmatched: 2. Germline loops: CDR1 SGHRS, CDR2 YFSETQ. The CDR3 is 15 amino acids. Material for sequencing was PBMCs. This chain links TRBV5-1 with TRBJ1-4; 9 nucleotides align to TRBD1. This TCR came from a man in his sixties in good health and CMV-seronegative. CDR3: CASSLVGTGNEKLFF. CDR3 DNA: TGCGCCAGCAGCTTGGTGGGGACAGGGAATGAAAAACTGTTTTTT.